This record looks at one T cell receptor beta chain sequence and its context. Its antigen remains unknown. Between the trimmed V and J ends, which lost 6 bases and 4 bases, there was a span of 15 bases. There are 14 residues in the CDR3. CDR1 is MNHEY, CDR2 SVGEGT, per germline. This specimen belongs to a study of blood T cells in healthy people across ages. Study-wide points: Comparison with aged donors showed that long-lived donors had more naive CD4+ cells and higher diversity.

For the second PCR, which ran for about 6 to 11 cycles, a sample-barcoded 5' primer and a J-beta primer mix were used. TCRdb reanalysed the 5' RACE reads using MiXCR and keeps one entry per CDR3 protein. The sample includes approximately 1.5 million distinct CDR3 sequences, approximately 42% of them seen just once. This receptor was taken from a woman aged 18-29 years in good health. The sample comprised blood. This chain joins TRBV6-2 or TRBV6-3 and TRBJ1-1; tentative D call: TRBD1 (5 bases). For the CDR3, the DNA is TGTGCCAGCAGCAAGACAGACTCTGGCACTGAAGCTTTCTTT. Residues: CASSKTDSGTEAFF.